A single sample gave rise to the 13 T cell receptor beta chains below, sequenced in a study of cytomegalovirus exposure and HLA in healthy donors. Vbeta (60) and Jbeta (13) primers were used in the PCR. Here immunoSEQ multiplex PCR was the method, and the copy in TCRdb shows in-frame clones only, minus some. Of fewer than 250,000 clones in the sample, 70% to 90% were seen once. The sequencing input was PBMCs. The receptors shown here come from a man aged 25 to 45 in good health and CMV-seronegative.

The CDR3 DNA reads as TGTGCCAGCAGCACCCCCCCGGGCGGGGGGCTATACGAGCAGTACTTC. Protein product: CASSTPPGGGLYEQYF. J is TRBJ2-7 and V is TRBV5-4; 8 nucleotides align to TRBD2. V gave up 4 bases and J gave up 4 bases; unmatched junction bases: 13. This CDR3 is built from 16 residues. Germline V gives CDR1 SGHNT, CDR2 YYREEE (reference sequence).

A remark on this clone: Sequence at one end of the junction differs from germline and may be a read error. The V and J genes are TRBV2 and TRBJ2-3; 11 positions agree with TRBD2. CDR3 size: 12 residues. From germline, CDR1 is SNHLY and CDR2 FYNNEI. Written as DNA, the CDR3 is TGTGCCAGCCTCAAACTAGCGGGAGACCAAATTTTT. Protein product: CASLKLAGDQIF.

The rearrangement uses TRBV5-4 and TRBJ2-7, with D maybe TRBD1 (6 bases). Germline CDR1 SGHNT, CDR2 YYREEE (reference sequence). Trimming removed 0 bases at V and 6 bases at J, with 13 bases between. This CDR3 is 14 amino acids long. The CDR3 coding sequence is TGTGCCAGCAGCTTGGGGAGCAGGGGTGTCGAGCAGTACTTC. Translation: CASSLGSRGVEQYF.

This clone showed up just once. CDR3 sequence reads: CASSGGTGSYNSPLHF. The CDR3 nucleotides read TGTGCCAGCAGTGGCGGGACAGGGAGCTATAATTCACCCCTCCACTTT. V gene TRBV2 combines with J gene TRBJ1-6; 9 positions agree with TRBD1. Per germline, CDR1 SNHLY and CDR2 FYNNEI. This CDR3 is built from 16 residues. V trimming: 4 bases; J trimming: 3 bases; junction bases outside the gene matches: 4.

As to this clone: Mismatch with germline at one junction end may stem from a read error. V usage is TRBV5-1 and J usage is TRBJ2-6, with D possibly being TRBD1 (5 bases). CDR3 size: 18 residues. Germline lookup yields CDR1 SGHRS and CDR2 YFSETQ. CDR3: CASSLALLMASGASVLTF. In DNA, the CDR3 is TGCGCCAGCAGCTTGGCCCTCCTGATGGCATCTGGGGCCAGCGTCCTGACTTTC.

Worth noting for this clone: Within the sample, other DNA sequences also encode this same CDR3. CDR3 DNA: TGTGCCAGCAGTCTGACCCCGCGGTTTGAGCAGTTCTTC. Residues: CASSLTPRFEQFF. The chain recombines TRBV9 with TRBJ2-1; D unresolved. Germline lookup yields CDR1 SGDLS and CDR2 YYNGEE. CDR3 size: 13 residues. V lost 5 bases, J lost 9 bases, and 15 bases lay in between.

The CDR3 loop is CASSLGPQGTQYF. The CDR3 DNA reads TGTGCCAGCAGCTTAGGCCCCCAGGGTACGCAGTATTTT. The J gene is TRBJ2-3, the V gene TRBV7-2, with D maybe TRBD1 (5 bases). The V gene lost 1 base and the J gene lost 8 bases, with 10 bases spanning the gap. The germline V gene encodes CDR1 SGHTA and CDR2 FQGNSA. The length of the CDR3 is 13 residues.

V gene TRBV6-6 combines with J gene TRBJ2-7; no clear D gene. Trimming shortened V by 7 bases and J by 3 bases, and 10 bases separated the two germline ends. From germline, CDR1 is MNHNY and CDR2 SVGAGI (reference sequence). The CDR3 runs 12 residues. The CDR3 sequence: CASMTPGYEQYF. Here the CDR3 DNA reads TGTGCCAGCATGACCCCAGGCTACGAGCAGTACTTC.

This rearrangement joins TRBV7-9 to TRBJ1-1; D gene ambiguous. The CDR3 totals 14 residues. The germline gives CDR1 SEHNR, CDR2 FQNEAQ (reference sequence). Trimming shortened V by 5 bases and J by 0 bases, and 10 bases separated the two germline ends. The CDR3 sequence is CASSPHSLNTEAFF. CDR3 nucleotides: TGTGCCAGCAGCCCGCATAGCCTGAACACTGAAGCTTTCTTT.

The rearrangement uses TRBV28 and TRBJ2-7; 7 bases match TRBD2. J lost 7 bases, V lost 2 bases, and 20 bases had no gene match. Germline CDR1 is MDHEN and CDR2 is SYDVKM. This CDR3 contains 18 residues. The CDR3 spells CASSLHAGLVGTNGEQYF. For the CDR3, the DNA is TGTGCCAGCAGTTTACATGCGGGTTTGGTAGGGACTAACGGGGAGCAGTACTTC.

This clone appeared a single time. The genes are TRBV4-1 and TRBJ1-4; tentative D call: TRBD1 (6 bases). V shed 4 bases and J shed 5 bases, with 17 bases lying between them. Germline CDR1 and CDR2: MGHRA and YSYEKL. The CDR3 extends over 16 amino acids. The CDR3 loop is CASSPLTRGANEKLFF. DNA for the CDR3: TGCGCCAGCAGCCCCCTCACACGGGGGGCAAATGAAAAACTGTTTTTT.

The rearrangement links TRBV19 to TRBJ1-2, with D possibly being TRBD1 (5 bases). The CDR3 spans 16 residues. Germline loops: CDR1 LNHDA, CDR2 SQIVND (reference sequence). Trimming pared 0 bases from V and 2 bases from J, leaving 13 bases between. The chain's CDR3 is CASSIDPARANYGYTF. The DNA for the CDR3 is TGTGCCAGTAGTATAGATCCGGCCAGGGCGAACTATGGCTACACCTTC.

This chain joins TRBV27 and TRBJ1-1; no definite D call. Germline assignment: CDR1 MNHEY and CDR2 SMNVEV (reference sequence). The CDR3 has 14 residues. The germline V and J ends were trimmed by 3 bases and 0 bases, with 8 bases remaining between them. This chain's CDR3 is CASSLEGMNTEAFF. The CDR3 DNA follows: TGTGCCAGCAGTTTGGAGGGAATGAACACTGAAGCTTTCTTT.